A selection of T cell receptor beta chains follows, all from one sample in a study of blood T cell repertoires in COVID-19. Clones were read by immunoSEQ multiplex PCR, and TCRdb kept only the in-frame ones, dropping some. The data contain roughly 55,000 clones, roughly four fifths of them singletons. The sample consisted of peripheral blood. The origin of the receptors is a woman aged 55-70 years with acute or convalescent COVID-19. The CDR3 runs from the conserved cysteine through the conserved F or W. The order of the fields is V gene, D gene, J gene, clone size, CDR3 length, CDR3 DNA, CDR3 protein. A D gene is named only where the DNA matches it firmly. The size of a clone is reported for some rows only, either as once, few or many, or as a class for expanded clones.

>TRBV12-3/TRBV12-4|TRBD1|TRBJ1-5|.|13
TGTGCCAGCAGCGGGACAGCAAATCAGCCCCAGCATTTT
CASSGTANQPQHF
>TRBV5-4|TRBD2|TRBJ2-1|.|15
TGTGCCAGCAGCTTGGGAGGGGAGGGTACCAATGAGCAGTTCTTC
CASSLGGEGTNEQFF
>TRBV7-9|.|TRBJ1-2|.|15
TGTGCCAGCAGCTTATGGCCAGGCAAGCACTATGGCTACACCTTC
CASSLWPGKHYGYTF
>TRBV6-5|.|TRBJ1-1|.|16
TGTGCCAGCAGTTACTCAAGGGGGTCACGAATGTCTGAAGCTTTCTTT
CASSYSRGSRMSEAFF
>TRBV5-5|.|TRBJ2-3|.|16
TGTGCCAGCAGCTTGGGAGGACTACCTAGCACAGATACGCAGTATTTT
CASSLGGLPSTDTQYF
>TRBV6-5|TRBD1|TRBJ2-5|once|15
TGTGCCAGCAGCCCAGACAGGGAAGGGATTGAGACCCAGTACTTC
CASSPDREGIETQYF
>TRBV5-1|TRBD2|TRBJ2-1|.|15
TGCGCCAGCAGCACTAGCGCAAGCTCCTACAATGAGCAGTTCTTC
CASSTSASSYNEQFF
>TRBV18|TRBD1|TRBJ1-4|.|17
TGTGCCAGCTCCTCCGGGACAGGGATTTCAACTAATGAAAAACTGTTTTTT
CASSSGTGISTNEKLFF
>TRBV20-1|.|TRBJ2-5|.|11
TGCAGTGCTAGAGCGGCGGCAGACCAGTACTTC
CSARAAADQYF
>TRBV18|.|TRBJ1-1|.|16
TGTGCCAGCTCGCCTTATAAGGACAGAGTGAACACTGAAGCTTTCTTT
CASSPYKDRVNTEAFF
>TRBV24-1|.|TRBJ2-5|.|15
TGTGCCACCAGTGATGGGGCAGGGGGAGGAGAGACCCAGTACTTC
CATSDGAGGGETQYF
>TRBV27|TRBD1|TRBJ2-4|.|18
TGTGCCAGCAGTCAAACCGTGGACAGGGGGGAAGCCAAAAACATTCAGTACTTC
CASSQTVDRGEAKNIQYF
>TRBV19|.|TRBJ1-4|few|14
TGTGCCAGTAGTATTGCCGGTCGAAATGAAAAACTGTTTTTT
CASSIAGRNEKLFF
>TRBV2|TRBD1|TRBJ1-2|.|14
TGTGCCAGCAGGCCAGACAGGGACGGCTATGGCTACACCTTC
CASRPDRDGYGYTF
>TRBV7-2|.|TRBJ1-1|.|15
TGTGCCAGCAGCTCACATCAGGACAGACAAAAAGAAGCTTTCTTT
CASSSHQDRQKEAFF
>TRBV2|.|TRBJ1-2|.|12
TGTGCCAGCAACAGAATTTCCTATGGCTACACCTTC
CASNRISYGYTF
>TRBV19|.|TRBJ2-7|.|14
TGTGCCAGCAATTCAGGGGAAGGCTCCTACGAGCAGTACTTC
CASNSGEGSYEQYF
>TRBV2|.|TRBJ1-2|.|15
TGTGCCAGCAGTGAGTCGGGACAAGGCGCCTCTGGCTACACCTTC
CASSESGQGASGYTF
>TRBV11-1|.|TRBJ2-5|few|15
TGTGCCAGCAAGCTTAGTATCAATCCCCAAGAGACCCAGTACTTC
CASKLSINPQETQYF
>TRBV5-4|TRBD1|TRBJ1-2|.|12
TGTGCCAGCAGCTGGGACAGCCCCAACTACACCTTC
CASSWDSPNYTF
>TRBV7-2|TRBD2|TRBJ2-3|.|18
TGTGCCAGCAGCCAGACTAGCGGGGGGGGAGGATACACAGATACGCAGTATTTT
CASSQTSGGGGYTDTQYF
>TRBV5-5|TRBD2|TRBJ2-7|.|16
TGTGCCAGCAGCTTGGCAGAGCGGGGGGATTCCTACGAGCAGTACTTC
CASSLAERGDSYEQYF
>TRBV12-3/TRBV12-4|.|TRBJ1-5|.|13
TGTGCCAGCAGTCTCGCGTACAATCAGCCCCAGCATTTT
CASSLAYNQPQHF
>TRBV6-5|.|TRBJ1-2|.|14
TGTGCCAGCAGTATCCAGGACAGAGACTATGGCTACACCTTC
CASSIQDRDYGYTF
>TRBV7-3|TRBD1|TRBJ2-6|.|17
TGTGCCAGCAGCCAGAGACAGGGGGCTGCTGGGGCCAACGTCCTGACTTTC
CASSQRQGAAGANVLTF
>TRBV7-8|TRBD1|TRBJ1-2|.|14
TGTGCCAGCAGCCGGGGACAGGGGAGAGAGGGCTACACCTTC
CASSRGQGREGYTF
>TRBV20-1|TRBD1|TRBJ1-5|few|15
TGCAGTGCTAGTCCGACAGGGAACGTCAATCAGCCCCAGCATTTT
CSASPTGNVNQPQHF
>TRBV5-1|.|TRBJ2-1|.|15
TGCGCCAGCAGCTTGTCCGGCGGCCTGAACTCAGAGCAGTTCTTC
CASSLSGGLNSEQFF
>TRBV11-1|.|TRBJ2-1|.|16
TGTGCCAGCAGCTTAGAATCTGGCGGTCCCTACAATGAGCAGTTCTTC
CASSLESGGPYNEQFF
>TRBV28|TRBD1|TRBJ1-4|.|15
TGTGCCAGCAGTTTCAGCAGGGGGACTAATGAAAAACTGTTTTTT
CASSFSRGTNEKLFF
>TRBV6-5|.|TRBJ1-1|once|13
TGTGCCAGTCGAGTTGAGTTGAACACTGAAGCTTTCTTT
CASRVELNTEAFF